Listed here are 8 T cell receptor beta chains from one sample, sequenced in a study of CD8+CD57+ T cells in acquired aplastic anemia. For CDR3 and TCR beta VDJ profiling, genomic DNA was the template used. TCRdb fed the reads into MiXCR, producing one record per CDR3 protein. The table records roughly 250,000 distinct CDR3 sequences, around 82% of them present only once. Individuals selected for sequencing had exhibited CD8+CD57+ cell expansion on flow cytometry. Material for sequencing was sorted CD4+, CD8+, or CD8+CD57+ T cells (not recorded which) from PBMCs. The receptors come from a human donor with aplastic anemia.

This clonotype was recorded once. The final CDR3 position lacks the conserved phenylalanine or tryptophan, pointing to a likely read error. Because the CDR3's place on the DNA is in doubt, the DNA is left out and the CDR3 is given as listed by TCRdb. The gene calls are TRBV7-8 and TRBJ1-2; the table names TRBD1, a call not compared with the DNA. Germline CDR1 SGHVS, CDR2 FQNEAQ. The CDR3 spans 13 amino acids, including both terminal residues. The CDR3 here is CASSFGTAHGYNY.

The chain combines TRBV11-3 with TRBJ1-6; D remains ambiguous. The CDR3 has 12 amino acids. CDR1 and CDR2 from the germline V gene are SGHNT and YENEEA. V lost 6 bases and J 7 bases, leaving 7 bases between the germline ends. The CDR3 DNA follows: TGTGCCAGCAGTTTGTTAAATTCACCCCTCCACTTT. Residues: CASSLLNSPLHF.

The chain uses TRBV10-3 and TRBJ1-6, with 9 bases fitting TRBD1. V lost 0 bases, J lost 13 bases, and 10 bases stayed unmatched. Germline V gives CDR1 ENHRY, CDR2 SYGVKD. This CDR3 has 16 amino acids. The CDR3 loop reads CAISESRQGTGSPLHF. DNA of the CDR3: TGTGCCATCAGTGAGTCTCGACAGGGGACAGGGTCGCCCCTCCACTTT.

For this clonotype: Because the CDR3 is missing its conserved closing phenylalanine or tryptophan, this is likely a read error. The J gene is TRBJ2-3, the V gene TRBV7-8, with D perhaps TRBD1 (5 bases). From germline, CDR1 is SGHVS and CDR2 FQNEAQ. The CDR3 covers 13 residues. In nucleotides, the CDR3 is TGTGCCAGCGGCTTAGGGGGCACAGATACGCAGTATCTC. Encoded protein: CASGLGGTDTQYL.

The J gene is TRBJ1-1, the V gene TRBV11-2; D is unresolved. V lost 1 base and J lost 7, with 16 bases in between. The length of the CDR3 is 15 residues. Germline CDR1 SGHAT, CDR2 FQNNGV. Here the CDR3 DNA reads TGTGCCAGCAGCTTAGGTCGAGCAGGCTTCGGTGAAGCTTTCTTT. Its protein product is CASSLGRAGFGEAFF.

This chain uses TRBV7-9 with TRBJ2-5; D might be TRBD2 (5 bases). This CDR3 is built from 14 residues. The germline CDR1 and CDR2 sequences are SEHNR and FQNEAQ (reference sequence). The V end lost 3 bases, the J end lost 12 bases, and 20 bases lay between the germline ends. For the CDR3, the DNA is TGTGCCAGCAGCTTTCAAAGAAGCGGTCGTGCCGAGTACTTC. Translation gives CASSFQRSGRAEYF.

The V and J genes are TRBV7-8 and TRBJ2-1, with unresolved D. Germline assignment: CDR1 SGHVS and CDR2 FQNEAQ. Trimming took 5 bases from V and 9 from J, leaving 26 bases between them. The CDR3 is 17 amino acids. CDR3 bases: TGTGCCAGCAGCAGTCATCCAGACGGAGCAGCCCTTTCTGAGCAGTTCTTC. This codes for CASSSHPDGAALSEQFF.

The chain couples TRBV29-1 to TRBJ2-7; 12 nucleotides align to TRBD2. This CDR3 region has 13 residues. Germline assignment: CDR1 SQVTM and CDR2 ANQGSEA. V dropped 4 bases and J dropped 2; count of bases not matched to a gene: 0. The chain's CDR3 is CSVASGRAYEQYF. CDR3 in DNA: TGCAGCGTTGCTAGCGGGAGGGCCTACGAGCAGTACTTC.